Listed here are 19 T cell receptor beta chains from one sample, sequenced in a study of T-cell memory formation after mild COVID-19. TCRdb analysed the 5' RACE reads with MiXCR anew, one entry per CDR3 protein. The sample shows 150,000 to 200,000 distinct CDR3 sequences, approximately 10% of them seen only once. Sequencing input: PBMCs or a T cell subset sorted from them (not recorded which). These receptor sequences come from a man between 18 and 35 years old who had mild COVID-19 (a few samples of this study predate the infection). Cell type and time point are not known.

This clonotype was recorded a few times. The V gene is TRBV27, the J gene TRBJ2-3, with 8 bases identical to TRBD2. Germline V CDR1 and CDR2: MNHEY, SMNVEV (reference sequence). This CDR3 contains 14 residues. Germline trimming cut 8 bases from V and 3 bases from J; bases unmatched to any gene: 7. In DNA, the CDR3 is TGTGCCAGCGCCAGACGGGAGGGGACAGATACGCAGTATTTT. It encodes CASARREGTDTQYF.

This clonotype occurred a few times. The chain links TRBV5-6 to TRBJ1-2, with TRBD1 matching over 9 bases. This CDR3 is built from 16 residues. In germline, CDR1 is SGHDT, CDR2 YYEEEE. With V trimmed by 0 bases and J by 4 bases, 7 bases remained unmatched. The CDR3 coding sequence is TGTGCCAGCAGCTTGGGGGACAGGGCACCTTCCTATGGCTACACCTTC. It specifies CASSLGDRAPSYGYTF.

This chain uses TRBV6-2 or TRBV6-3 with TRBJ2-5; TRBD2 matches 7 bases. The CDR3 spans 13 residues. V was clipped by 2 bases and J by 7 bases; unmatched bases: 4. Germline V gene lookup returns CDR1 MNHEY and CDR2 SVGEGT. CDR3 in amino acids: CASSYQLAATQYF. The CDR3, as DNA: TGTGCCAGCAGTTACCAGCTAGCGGCGACCCAGTACTTC.

This clonotype was detected only a few times. The chain employs TRBV9 and TRBJ1-2, with 7 nucleotides matching TRBD1. The ends lost 4 bases at V and 8 bases at J; junction bases unmatched: 11. Germline V gene sequence: CDR1 SGDLS, CDR2 YYNGEE. The CDR3 length is 14 residues. CDR3 nucleotide sequence: TGTGCCAGCAGCACGAGACAGGGACGGGTGGGCTACACCTTC. This gives the protein CASSTRQGRVGYTF.

This clonotype has just a few counts. This chain links TRBV24-1 with TRBJ2-5, with D unresolved. The V gene lost 3 bases and the J gene lost 4 bases, with 2 bases spanning the gap. Germline V lookup: CDR1 KGHDR, CDR2 SFDVKD. This CDR3 has 11 amino acids. The DNA for the CDR3 is TGTGCCACCAGTGATCGAGAGACCCAGTACTTC. Translation gives CATSDRETQYF.

This clonotype came up a few times. This rearrangement joins TRBV7-2 to TRBJ1-1, with a weak D call TRBD1 (6 bases). Germline V gene data show CDR1 as SGHTA and CDR2 as FQGNSA. The CDR3 has 15 amino acids. The V end was cut by 3 bases, the J end by 5 bases, with 16 bases between. For the CDR3, the DNA is TGTGCCAGCAGCTTTCATGCGGGGGCGAGGACTGAAGCTTTCTTT. This codes for CASSFHAGARTEAFF.

This clonotype was counted between two and nine times. This chain uses TRBV15 with TRBJ1-1; the D is unclear. Germline V CDR1 and CDR2: LNHNV, YYDKDF (reference sequence). This CDR3 region has 14 residues. The V gene lost 3 bases and the J gene lost 2 bases, with 10 bases spanning the gap. The DNA for the CDR3 is TGTGCCACCAGCAGTGCGACCGGCAACACTGAAGCTTTCTTT. It yields the protein CATSSATGNTEAFF.

This clonotype has ten or more counts. The chain has TRBV2 and TRBJ2-1; 11 nucleotides line up with TRBD2. Germline V gene lookup returns CDR1 SNHLY and CDR2 FYNNEI. J was trimmed by 7 bases and V by 3 bases; bases with no gene match: 5. CDR3 size: 15 residues. CDR3 sequence reads: CASSDISGGVNEQFF. In DNA, the CDR3 is TGTGCCAGCAGTGACATTAGCGGGGGGGTTAATGAGCAGTTCTTC.

This clonotype was counted at least ten times. The rearrangement uses TRBV5-1 and TRBJ2-7, with D possibly matching TRBD1 (6 bases). The CDR3 length is 13 residues. Germline lookup yields CDR1 SGHRS and CDR2 YFSETQ. Trimming removed 0 bases at V and 4 bases at J, with 8 bases between. The CDR3 region has the DNA TGCGCCAGCAGCTTGGAAACAGGGTACGAGCAGTACGTC. Its protein product is CASSLETGYEQYV.

This clonotype turned up a few times. The rearrangement links TRBV7-9 to TRBJ2-2; no definite D call. Per the germline V gene, CDR1 is SEHNR and CDR2 is FQNEAQ (reference sequence). Trimming pared 4 bases from V and 4 bases from J, leaving 7 bases between. The CDR3 consists of 13 residues. Written as DNA, the CDR3 is TGTGCCAGCAGCTATTGGTCCACCGGGGAGCTGTTTTTT. It yields the protein CASSYWSTGELFF.

The chain is built from TRBV20-1 and TRBJ2-3, with 9 bases aligning to TRBD1. The CDR3 runs to 14 residues. Unmatched junction bases numbered 9, after V lost 8 bases and J lost 3 bases. CDR1 is DFQATT and CDR2 is SNEGSKA in the germline V gene (reference sequence). The CDR3, as DNA: TGCAGTACCTCTGAGGGGACAGGGACAGATACGCAGTATTTT. Residues: CSTSEGTGTDTQYF.

This clonotype has just a few counts. As DNA, the CDR3 is TGTGCCAGCAGCTTAGGATTGGGGTTTGGGGAAAAACTGTTTTTT. This encodes CASSLGLGFGEKLFF. The J gene is TRBJ1-4, the V gene TRBV7-9; no firm D call. The ends were cut back, 1 base at V and 8 bases at J, with 14 bases in the middle. The CDR3 contains 15 residues. Germline CDR1 and CDR2: SEHNR and FQNEAQ (reference sequence).

This chain joins TRBV10-3 and TRBJ1-1, with 7 nucleotides matching TRBD1. The germline CDR1 and CDR2 sequences are ENHRY and SYGVKD. V shed 5 bases, J shed 0 bases, and the junction held 3 bases outside the gene matches. The length of the CDR3 is 14 residues. DNA for the CDR3: TGTGCCATCAGTACAGGGGCTTTGAACACTGAAGCTTTCTTT. Translation: CAISTGALNTEAFF.

This clonotype was counted only a few times. This chain connects TRBV11-2 to TRBJ2-1; 10 positions agree with TRBD1. The CDR3 has 15 amino acids. Trimming cost V 3 bases and J 8 bases; bases outside gene matches: 7. The germline gives CDR1 SGHAT, CDR2 FQNNGV. CDR3: CASSFRRDRGYEQFF. CDR3 DNA sequence: TGTGCCAGCAGCTTTCGTAGGGACAGGGGATATGAGCAGTTCTTC.

This clonotype was detected many times. V is TRBV7-2 and J is TRBJ1-5, with 9 bases lining up with TRBD1. The CDR3 is 15 amino acids. V trimming: 1 base; J trimming: 9 bases; junction bases outside the gene matches: 7. Per the germline V gene, CDR1 is SGHTA and CDR2 is FQGNSA. The DNA of the CDR3 is TGTGCCAGCAGCTTAGAAGGGACAGGGCGTCGGCCCCAGCATTTT. As protein: CASSLEGTGRRPQHF.

This clonotype showed up many times. The V and J genes are TRBV4-2 and TRBJ1-4; the D is unclear. Germline CDR1 and CDR2: LGHNA and YNFKEQ. The CDR3 extends over 15 amino acids. V gave up 0 bases and J gave up 5 bases, with 10 bases separating them. CDR3: CASSQDGRLNEKLFF. The CDR3 DNA is TGTGCCAGCAGCCAAGACGGCAGGCTGAATGAAAAACTGTTTTTT.

This chain links TRBV7-7 with TRBJ2-3; D gene ambiguous. The V end lost 0 bases, the J end lost 4 bases, and 8 bases lay between the germline ends. Germline V gene data show CDR1 as SSHAT and CDR2 as FNYEAQ (reference sequence). This CDR3 has 14 amino acids. The CDR3 is CASSLANSADTQYF. In DNA, the CDR3 is TGTGCCAGCAGCTTAGCGAATTCGGCAGATACGCAGTATTTT.

This rearrangement joins TRBV24-1 to TRBJ1-3, with D uncertain. V was pared by 10 bases and J by 2 bases, with 17 bases between. The CDR3 length is 15 residues. Germline V gives CDR1 KGHDR, CDR2 SFDVKD. The CDR3 bases are TGTGCCACAGAAGGAAGAGGCCACACTGGAAACACCATATATTTT. As protein: CATEGRGHTGNTIYF.

The V gene is TRBV4-3, the J gene TRBJ2-6, with D possibly matching TRBD1 (5 bases). The CDR3 runs 17 residues. CDR1 LGHNA and CDR2 YSLEER come from the germline V gene. The V end lost 3 bases, the J end lost 2 bases, and 14 bases lay between the germline ends. CDR3 in amino acids: CASSQQLRDTGANVLTF. For the CDR3, the DNA is TGCGCCAGCAGCCAGCAACTCAGGGATACTGGGGCCAACGTCCTGACTTTC.